Each of the 17 T cell receptor beta chains below was sequenced from the same sample in a study of cytomegalovirus exposure and HLA in healthy donors. Primers for the PCR totalled 60 Vbeta and 13 Jbeta. TCRdb's table, derived via immunoSEQ multiplex PCR, lists solely in-frame clones and lacks some. The sample has tens of thousands of clones. The sample comprised PBMCs. These TCRs come from a female donor in good health and CMV-seronegative.

The V and J genes are TRBV5-5 and TRBJ2-7; 10 nucleotides match TRBD2. This CDR3 region has 15 residues. V gave up 7 bases and J gave up 5 bases; unmatched junction bases: 12. Germline CDR1 SGHKS, CDR2 YYEKEE (reference sequence). CDR3 coding DNA: TGTGCCAGCGGCCCTAGCGGGAGAACGGGCAACGAGCAGTACTTC. Its translation: CASGPSGRTGNEQYF.

The rearrangement links TRBV29-1 to TRBJ2-3; TRBD2 agrees at 9 bases. This CDR3 contains 15 residues. Germline V gives CDR1 SQVTM, CDR2 ANQGSEA. Losses at the gene ends were 5 bases for V and 1 base for J; bases not matched to a gene: 7. CDR3 in amino acids: CSVRLAGSGTDTQYF. The CDR3, as DNA: TGCAGCGTTAGGCTAGCGGGAAGTGGCACAGATACGCAGTATTTT.

The rearrangement links TRBV2 to TRBJ2-6, with 7 bases that match TRBD2. Trimming took 6 bases from V and 4 from J; bases not matched to a gene: 18. From germline, CDR1 is SNHLY and CDR2 FYNNEI. This CDR3 comprises 19 residues. The CDR3 loop reads CASRGQRGGSRPGANVLTF. Here the CDR3 DNA reads TGTGCCAGCAGGGGGCAAAGAGGCGGGAGTCGGCCCGGGGCCAACGTCCTGACTTTC.

The chain joins TRBV5-1 to TRBJ2-5; TRBD2 matches at 12 bases. With 4 bases clipped from V and 5 bases from J, the junction kept 9 bases outside the gene matches. The CDR3 is 16 residues long. Per the germline V gene, CDR1 is SGHRS and CDR2 is YFSETQ. The CDR3 here is CASSVVGLAGRETQYF. In DNA form, the CDR3 reads TGCGCCAGCAGCGTTGTCGGACTAGCGGGACGGGAGACCCAGTACTTC.

The V and J genes are TRBV28 and TRBJ1-2; 7 bases line up with TRBD1. Germline CDR1 MDHEN, CDR2 SYDVKM. The CDR3 covers 15 residues. V was pared by 7 bases and J by 5 bases, with 13 bases of the junction left unmatched. The CDR3 loop is CASMIRQGEVYGYTF. CDR3 nucleotide sequence: TGTGCCAGCATGATCAGACAGGGCGAGGTTTATGGCTACACCTTC.

The genes are TRBV30 and TRBJ2-3; 13 bases are a match to TRBD2. The length of the CDR3 is 19 residues. J gave up 1 base and V 2 bases, and 12 bases lay outside the gene matches. Germline V gene sequence: CDR1 GTSNPN, CDR2 SVGIG (reference sequence). The CDR3 sequence: CAWSPPRLAGGWGTDTQYF. The CDR3 region has the DNA TGTGCCTGGAGTCCACCTCGACTAGCGGGGGGTTGGGGCACAGATACGCAGTATTTT.

The chain couples TRBV2 to TRBJ1-3, with 7 bases identical to TRBD1. Germline CDR1 reads SNHLY; CDR2 reads FYNNEI. J gave up 2 bases and V 6 bases, and 4 bases lay outside the gene matches. The CDR3 is made up of 14 amino acids. The CDR3 DNA follows: TGTGCCAGCAGCCAGACAGGGACTGGAAACACCATATATTTT. Protein sequence: CASSQTGTGNTIYF.

J is TRBJ2-3 and V is TRBV13; D possibly corresponds to TRBD2 (6 bases). The ends were cut back, 2 bases at V and 2 bases at J, with 11 bases in the middle. The length of the CDR3 is 15 residues. CDR1 is PRHDT and CDR2 is FYEKMQ in the germline V gene (reference sequence). The CDR3: CASSLQVADTDTQYF. The DNA of the CDR3 is TGTGCCAGCAGCTTACAGGTAGCGGACACAGATACGCAGTATTTT. The whole variable domain, filled in from reference TRBV13 and TRBJ2-3, reads AAGVIQSPRHLIKEKRETATLKCYPIPRHDTVYWYQQGPGQDPQFLISFYEKMQSDKGSIPDRFSAQQFSDYHSELNMSSLELGDSALYFCASSLQVADTDTQYFGPGTRLTVL.

V is TRBV29-1 and J is TRBJ2-1; no clear D gene. CDR3 length: 13 amino acids. The V end lost 2 bases, the J end lost 3 bases, and 8 bases lay between the germline ends. Per the germline V gene, CDR1 is SQVTM and CDR2 is ANQGSEA. Here the CDR3 reads CSVEWLHYNEQFF. In DNA form, the CDR3 reads TGCAGCGTTGAATGGCTCCACTACAATGAGCAGTTCTTC.

CDR3 in DNA: TGCGCCAGCAGCCAAGACGATGCGGTCTCCTACGAGCAGTACTTC. Translating gives CASSQDDAVSYEQYF. The V call is TRBV4-1, the J call TRBJ2-7, with unresolved D. Trimming took off 0 bases at V and 0 bases at J, with 9 bases between the two ends. The CDR3 extends over 15 amino acids. Germline-derived CDR1 and CDR2 are MGHRA and YSYEKL.

The V gene is TRBV5-1, the J gene TRBJ2-3; tentative D call: TRBD1 (5 bases). Germline V lookup: CDR1 SGHRS, CDR2 YFSETQ. Trimming shortened V by 2 bases and J by 2 bases, and 15 bases separated the two germline ends. The CDR3 loop spans 16 amino acids. CDR3 nucleotides: TGCGCCAGCAGCTTCTCAAGGGGTTTAGTCACAGATACGCAGTATTTT. It encodes CASSFSRGLVTDTQYF.

The gene calls are TRBV2 and TRBJ2-6; D is possibly TRBD1 (5 bases). The CDR3 is made up of 16 amino acids. The germline V and J ends were trimmed by 4 bases and 0 bases, with 10 bases remaining between them. The germline V gene has CDR1 SNHLY and CDR2 FYNNEI. CDR3 amino acids: CASSAQVRSGANVLTF. DNA of the CDR3: TGTGCCAGCAGTGCACAGGTTCGCTCTGGGGCCAACGTCCTGACTTTC.

The chain uses TRBV11-3 and TRBJ2-1; no firm D call. The CDR3 spans 13 residues. The germline CDR1 and CDR2 sequences are SGHNT and YENEEA. The V end was cut by 1 base, the J end by 9 bases, with 10 bases between. The CDR3 DNA is TGTGCCAGCAGCTTAGGTCTAGTGGGTGAGCAGTTCTTC. Encoded protein: CASSLGLVGEQFF.

The V and J genes are TRBV27 and TRBJ1-2; TRBD1 might be the D (6 bases). Trimming shortened V by 4 bases and J by 7 bases, and 10 bases separated the two germline ends. Germline values: CDR1 MNHEY, CDR2 SMNVEV (reference sequence). The CDR3 has 12 amino acids. CDR3 loop: CASSSTGIGYTF. In DNA, the CDR3 is TGTGCCAGCAGTTCGACAGGCATTGGCTACACCTTC.

The chain carries TRBV11-3 and TRBJ2-7; no clear D gene. Trimming removed 3 bases at V and 0 bases at J, with 12 bases between. Germline CDR1 SGHNT, CDR2 YENEEA. This CDR3 is built from 15 residues. The CDR3 DNA follows: TGTGCCAGCAGCTTGGGCCAATATCTCTCCTACGAGCAGTACTTC. Translated: CASSLGQYLSYEQYF.

The chain carries TRBV27 and TRBJ2-7; 10 nucleotides agree with TRBD2. This CDR3 is 13 amino acids long. V dropped 6 bases and J dropped 4; count of bases not matched to a gene: 3. Per the germline V gene, CDR1 is MNHEY and CDR2 is SMNVEV (reference sequence). CDR3 bases: TGTGCCAGCAGCTCTAGCGGGAGTTACGAGCAGTACTTC. It encodes CASSSSGSYEQYF.

The chain joins TRBV19 to TRBJ1-5; 8 bases fit TRBD1. Germline assignment: CDR1 LNHDA and CDR2 SQIVND (reference sequence). This CDR3 has 15 residues. With V trimmed by 9 bases and J by 3 bases, 10 bases remained unmatched. This CDR3 reads CASIDRGGNNQPQHF. CDR3 DNA: TGTGCCAGCATAGACAGGGGCGGGAACAATCAGCCCCAGCATTTT.